This T cell receptor beta chain is from a study of tumor-infiltrating lymphocytes in localized non-small cell lung cancer. TCRdb keeps only in-frame clones here, not all; method: immunoSEQ multiplex PCR. The sample lists fewer than 8,000 clones; about 80% were seen once. V gave up 0 bases and J gave up 3 bases, with 9 bases separating them. The CDR3 is 14 residues long. Germline V gene data show CDR1 as SGHDT and CDR2 as YYEEEE. This clone was seen a handful of times. The specimen was uninvolved lung tissue not adjacent to the tumor. This clonotype originated in a human donor with non-small cell lung cancer. The genes are TRBV5-6 and TRBJ1-1; weak D call: TRBD1 (5 bases). CDR3 residues: CASSLGVGDTEAFF. In nucleotides, the CDR3 is TGTGCCAGCAGCTTGGGTGTGGGGGACACTGAAGCTTTCTTT.